This T cell receptor (beta chain) was sequenced for a study of T cells after yellow fever vaccination. Regarding the study as a whole: Some clonotypes, a small share, were shared between CD4 and CD8 compartments. Reappearance after the booster was observed for most primary-vaccination clones (around 95% CD4, around 90% CD8).

CDR1 is ENHRY, CDR2 SYGVKD, per germline. V was cut by 3 bases and J by 3 bases, with 5 bases left in between. The CDR3 sequence is 12 residues long. Note on this clonotype: Its matching antigen is unknown.

The TCR cDNA carried a universal primer site and UMIs from 5'RACE template switching. TCRdb fed the 5' RACE reads into MiXCR, producing one record per CDR3 protein. This table holds under 400,000 distinct CDR3 sequences, 11% found once. This sequence was found in a man between 18 and 35 years old who received the YFV17D yellow fever vaccine. The rearrangement uses TRBV10-3 and TRBJ2-5, with unresolved D. The sample in question was PBMCs, obtained on the day of the first yellow fever vaccination. DNA for the CDR3: TGTGCCATCAGTGATCAGAAAGAGACCCAGTACTTC. This sequence encodes CAISDQKETQYF.